The sequence of this T cell receptor beta chain was determined in a study of blood T cell repertoires in COVID-19. Study-wide background: Sites across the United States, Italy and Spain contributed samples from acute and convalescent COVID-19. T cells, B-cell-depleted T cells, or PBMCs supplied cDNA or gDNA.

Donors in Cohort 3 who had recovered were those with two negative PCRs, healthcare professional clearance, or resolution of their symptoms. Germline V gene sequence: CDR1 MGHDK, CDR2 SYGVNS. Trimming took off 1 base at V and 9 bases at J, with 6 bases between the two ends. The CDR3 sequence is 11 residues long. Using immunoSEQ multiplex PCR, the repertoire was profiled, and TCRdb retains in-frame clones only, with some absent. The data show roughly 300,000 clones, more than 75% seen once. Material for sequencing was PBMCs or T cells enriched from blood (not recorded which). V is TRBV25-1 and J is TRBJ1-1; D is undetermined. The sequence was obtained from a woman under 40 who had recovered from COVID-19. The CDR3 nucleotides are TGTGCCAGCAGTGAATCAGGTAAAGCTTTCTTT. This encodes CASSESGKAFF.